The sequence of this T cell receptor beta chain was determined in a study of T-cell reconstitution after alpha-beta-depleted transplantation in children. Unique molecular identifiers were incorporated during preparation of the TCRbeta library. TCRdb reprocessed the PCR reads with MiXCR, giving one entry per CDR3 protein. There are over 550,000 distinct CDR3 sequences in the sample; 10% to 13% occur only once, and roughly 4% lies in the top ten. CDR3 length equals 17 residues. V gave up 5 bases and J gave up 2 bases, with 25 bases separating them. The germline V gene encodes CDR1 SQVTM and CDR2 ANQGSEA.

The clonotype comes from a human donor who donated a stem cell graft to a child with acute myeloid leukemia. The chain recombines TRBV29-1 with TRBJ2-7, with D perhaps matching TRBD1 (5 bases). The sample here was PBMCs from the stem cell graft donor, taken from the stem cell graft. CDR3 residues: CSVTWVGQTQHTYEQYF. The CDR3 DNA follows: TGCAGCGTTACTTGGGTGGGGCAGACCCAACACACCTACGAGCAGTACTTC.